Listed below are T cell receptor beta chains from one sample, sequenced in a study of control samples from healthy donors and cancer patients. The protocol was immunoSEQ multiplex PCR, while the TCRdb copy is restricted to in-frame clones and leaves out a portion. The sample includes about 73,000 clones, nearly 90% of them seen just once. What was sequenced was PBMCs. Receptors were obtained from a man aged 55 to 70 with lung cancer. CDR3s include the opening cysteine and the closing phenylalanine or tryptophan. A D gene is named only where the DNA matches it firmly. Some rows mark clone size as missing; the rest say once, few, many or name a class of expanded clone.

CDR3 length: 13; J gene: TRBJ1-2; clone size: NA; V gene: TRBV27; D gene: TRBD1; CDR3 protein: CASSLQGDYGYTF; CDR3 DNA: TGTGCCAGCAGTTTGCAGGGGGACTATGGCTACACCTTC
CDR3 length: 15; J gene: TRBJ2-6; clone size: NA; V gene: TRBV6-2/TRBV6-3; D gene: NA; CDR3 protein: CASSLWNSGANVLTF; CDR3 DNA: TGTGCCAGCAGTTTGTGGAACTCTGGGGCCAACGTCCTGACTTTC
CDR3 length: 11; J gene: TRBJ2-2; clone size: NA; V gene: TRBV14; D gene: NA; CDR3 protein: CASSPTGELFF; CDR3 DNA: TGTGCCAGCAGCCCCACCGGGGAGCTGTTTTTT
CDR3 length: 18; J gene: TRBJ2-1; clone size: NA; V gene: TRBV3-1/TRBV3-2; D gene: NA; CDR3 protein: CASSQDTPRGGGHNEQFF; CDR3 DNA: TGTGCCAGCAGCCAAGATACACCCAGAGGCGGCGGCCACAATGAGCAGTTCTTC
CDR3 length: 21; J gene: TRBJ2-6; clone size: NA; V gene: TRBV12-5; D gene: NA; CDR3 protein: CASGSSLDGLPIYSGANVLTF; CDR3 DNA: TGTGCTAGTGGTTCATCCTTGGACGGATTACCAATATACTCTGGGGCCAACGTCCTGACTTTC
CDR3 length: 15; J gene: TRBJ2-7; clone size: NA; V gene: TRBV6-5; D gene: TRBD1; CDR3 protein: CASSYYRTGGYEQYF; CDR3 DNA: TGTGCCAGCAGTTATTATCGGACAGGGGGCTACGAGCAGTACTTC
CDR3 length: 15; J gene: TRBJ1-1; clone size: NA; V gene: TRBV6-5; D gene: NA; CDR3 protein: CASSYYEATNTEAFF; CDR3 DNA: TGTGCCAGCAGTTACTACGAGGCCACGAACACTGAAGCTTTCTTT
CDR3 length: 15; J gene: TRBJ2-2; clone size: NA; V gene: TRBV30; D gene: NA; CDR3 protein: CAWSLGQVPTGELFF; CDR3 DNA: TGTGCCTGGAGTCTCGGACAAGTCCCAACCGGGGAGCTGTTTTTT
CDR3 length: 15; J gene: TRBJ1-3; clone size: once; V gene: TRBV6-1; D gene: TRBD1; CDR3 protein: CASSETGPSGNTIYF; CDR3 DNA: TGTGCCAGCAGTGAGACAGGGCCGTCTGGAAACACCATATATTTT
CDR3 length: 16; J gene: TRBJ2-3; clone size: NA; V gene: TRBV7-6; D gene: TRBD2; CDR3 protein: CASSLNSGGASDTQYF; CDR3 DNA: TGTGCCAGCAGCTTAAATAGCGGGGGGGCTTCGGATACGCAGTATTTT
CDR3 length: 19; J gene: TRBJ1-1; clone size: NA; V gene: TRBV11-3; D gene: TRBD1; CDR3 protein: CASSLDGFGRGLMGTEAFF; CDR3 DNA: TGTGCCAGCAGCTTAGATGGGTTCGGCAGGGGGCTAATGGGAACTGAAGCTTTCTTT
CDR3 length: 18; J gene: TRBJ2-4; clone size: NA; V gene: TRBV28; D gene: TRBD1; CDR3 protein: CASRSFKTGALAKNIQYF; CDR3 DNA: TGTGCCAGCAGATCCTTCAAAACAGGGGCCCTAGCCAAAAACATTCAGTACTTC
CDR3 length: 15; J gene: TRBJ1-2; clone size: NA; V gene: TRBV6-5; D gene: NA; CDR3 protein: CASTLDPGVQGGYTF; CDR3 DNA: TGTGCCAGCACCCTGGACCCGGGAGTCCAGGGAGGCTACACCTTC
CDR3 length: 18; J gene: TRBJ2-2; clone size: NA; V gene: TRBV5-6; D gene: NA; CDR3 protein: CASSDKLAAHSNTGELFF; CDR3 DNA: TGTGCCAGCAGCGACAAACTAGCTGCCCATTCGAACACCGGGGAGCTGTTTTTT
CDR3 length: 13; J gene: TRBJ2-1; clone size: NA; V gene: TRBV7-2; D gene: NA; CDR3 protein: CASSLSRNNEQFF; CDR3 DNA: TGTGCCAGCAGCTTATCGAGGAACAATGAGCAGTTCTTC
CDR3 length: 15; J gene: TRBJ1-1; clone size: NA; V gene: TRBV30; D gene: TRBD1; CDR3 protein: CAWSPTGTGVTEAFF; CDR3 DNA: TGTGCCTGGAGTCCAACCGGGACAGGGGTCACTGAAGCTTTCTTT
CDR3 length: 14; J gene: TRBJ2-3; clone size: NA; V gene: TRBV6-4; D gene: NA; CDR3 protein: CASGNSPGTDTQYF; CDR3 DNA: TGTGCCAGCGGAAATAGCCCCGGCACAGATACGCAGTATTTT
CDR3 length: 16; J gene: TRBJ1-5; clone size: NA; V gene: TRBV5-8; D gene: TRBD1; CDR3 protein: CASTKETGTHNQPQHF; CDR3 DNA: TGTGCCAGCACCAAAGAGACAGGGACCCACAATCAGCCCCAGCATTTT
CDR3 length: 13; J gene: TRBJ1-2; clone size: NA; V gene: TRBV6-5; D gene: NA; CDR3 protein: CASSREGLYGYTF; CDR3 DNA: TGTGCCAGCAGTCGGGAGGGTCTTTATGGCTACACCTTC
CDR3 length: 15; J gene: TRBJ1-1; clone size: NA; V gene: TRBV7-3; D gene: NA; CDR3 protein: CASSLSGARNTEAFF; CDR3 DNA: TGTGCCAGCAGCCTCTCGGGGGCGCGGAACACTGAAGCTTTCTTT
CDR3 length: 13; J gene: TRBJ2-1; clone size: NA; V gene: TRBV29-1; D gene: TRBD1; CDR3 protein: CSSRTGKTGEQFF; CDR3 DNA: TGCAGCTCGCGGACAGGGAAAACGGGTGAGCAGTTCTTC
CDR3 length: 14; J gene: TRBJ2-3; clone size: NA; V gene: TRBV7-2; D gene: TRBD2; CDR3 protein: CASSLSSGGDTQYF; CDR3 DNA: TGTGCCAGCAGCTTATCTAGCGGGGGGGATACGCAGTATTTT
CDR3 length: 17; J gene: TRBJ1-1; clone size: NA; V gene: TRBV19; D gene: TRBD1; CDR3 protein: CASSIGIGWTGETEAFF; CDR3 DNA: TGTGCCAGTAGTATAGGGATCGGGTGGACAGGGGAAACTGAAGCTTTCTTT
CDR3 length: 13; J gene: TRBJ1-5; clone size: NA; V gene: TRBV3-1/TRBV3-2; D gene: NA; CDR3 protein: CASSQDLGQPQHF; CDR3 DNA: TGTGCCAGCAGCCAAGATCTTGGCCAGCCCCAGCATTTT
CDR3 length: 11; J gene: TRBJ1-2; clone size: NA; V gene: TRBV7-9; D gene: NA; CDR3 protein: CASSYGGGYTF; CDR3 DNA: TGTGCCAGCAGTTATGGGGGAGGCTACACCTTC
CDR3 length: 12; J gene: TRBJ1-4; clone size: NA; V gene: TRBV2; D gene: TRBD1; CDR3 protein: CASSVQGDRLFF; CDR3 DNA: TGTGCCAGCAGTGTACAGGGGGATAGACTGTTTTTT
CDR3 length: 15; J gene: TRBJ1-5; clone size: NA; V gene: TRBV6-5; D gene: NA; CDR3 protein: CASSYTAGERQPQHF; CDR3 DNA: TGTGCCAGCAGTTACACGGCAGGGGAACGACAGCCCCAGCATTTT
CDR3 length: 14; J gene: TRBJ2-5; clone size: NA; V gene: TRBV6-5; D gene: NA; CDR3 protein: CASSIRDSQETQYF; CDR3 DNA: TGTGCCAGCAGTATACGGGATTCTCAAGAGACCCAGTACTTC
CDR3 length: 11; J gene: TRBJ1-2; clone size: NA; V gene: TRBV6-6; D gene: NA; CDR3 protein: CASSYSTGYTF; CDR3 DNA: TGTGCCAGCAGTTACTCGACTGGCTACACCTTC
CDR3 length: 15; J gene: TRBJ1-4; clone size: NA; V gene: TRBV2; D gene: NA; CDR3 protein: CASRSRLATNEKLFF; CDR3 DNA: TGTGCCAGCAGATCTCGCCTTGCAACTAATGAAAAACTGTTTTTT
CDR3 length: 15; J gene: TRBJ2-1; clone size: NA; V gene: TRBV6-5; D gene: NA; CDR3 protein: CASSRRGITDNEQFF; CDR3 DNA: TGTGCCAGCAGTCGTCGCGGGATCACGGACAATGAGCAGTTCTTC
CDR3 length: 14; J gene: TRBJ1-1; clone size: NA; V gene: TRBV7-2; D gene: NA; CDR3 protein: CASSLVPGGAEAFF; CDR3 DNA: TGTGCCAGCAGCTTAGTACCGGGAGGGGCTGAAGCTTTCTTT
CDR3 length: 17; J gene: TRBJ2-5; clone size: NA; V gene: TRBV18; D gene: NA; CDR3 protein: CASSPRKAGPSLGTQYF; CDR3 DNA: TGTGCCAGCTCACCAAGGAAAGCTGGGCCAAGTTTGGGGACCCAGTACTTC
CDR3 length: 16; J gene: TRBJ2-5; clone size: NA; V gene: TRBV5-4; D gene: TRBD2; CDR3 protein: CASSLAPSGLKETQYF; CDR3 DNA: TGTGCCAGCAGCTTGGCGCCTAGCGGACTCAAAGAGACCCAGTACTTC
CDR3 length: 15; J gene: TRBJ2-7; clone size: once; V gene: TRBV11-1; D gene: NA; CDR3 protein: CASSFTGTISYEQYF; CDR3 DNA: TGTGCCAGCAGTTTCACCGGGACAATCTCCTACGAGCAGTACTTC
CDR3 length: 16; J gene: TRBJ2-4; clone size: NA; V gene: TRBV6-1; D gene: NA; CDR3 protein: CASSEEKLSRMNIQYF; CDR3 DNA: TGTGCCAGCAGTGAAGAGAAGCTCTCCCGAATGAACATTCAGTACTTC
CDR3 length: 14; J gene: TRBJ2-1; clone size: NA; V gene: TRBV6-5; D gene: TRBD1; CDR3 protein: CASSYGTGSNEQFF; CDR3 DNA: TGTGCCAGCAGTTACGGGACAGGCTCAAATGAGCAGTTCTTC
CDR3 length: 12; J gene: TRBJ1-1; clone size: once; V gene: TRBV7-2; D gene: NA; CDR3 protein: CASSLVPDEAFF; CDR3 DNA: TGTGCCAGCAGCTTAGTGCCCGATGAAGCTTTCTTT